These 10 T cell receptor beta chains were all obtained from the same sample, sequenced in a study of OX40 agonist ivuxolimab in advanced cancers. Assay used: immunoSEQ multiplex PCR; TCRdb lists only in-frame clones, some missing. This sample has about 61,000 clones; about nine tenths occur once, and the top ten carry under 2.5%. The sequencing used CD4+ or CD8+ T cells sorted from blood, collected in a trial of the OX40 agonist ivuxolimab. These receptor sequences come from an adult with an advanced solid tumor such as melanoma, head and neck, liver or kidney cancer.

The chain joins TRBV30 to TRBJ2-7, with TRBD1 matching over 9 bases. This CDR3 has 14 amino acids. V trimming: 3 bases; J trimming: 4 bases; junction bases outside the gene matches: 7. CDR1 and CDR2 (germline): GTSNPN, SVGIG (reference sequence). CDR3 nucleotides: TGTGCCTGGAGAGGTTACAGGGGGCAGTACGAGCAGTACTTC. The encoded protein is CAWRGYRGQYEQYF.

The chain combines TRBV28 with TRBJ2-7; tentative D call: TRBD1 (6 bases). Trimming cost V 8 bases and J 3 bases, with 8 bases left between them. The CDR3 loop spans 11 amino acids. The V gene's germline CDR1 is MDHEN and CDR2 SYDVKM. CDR3 sequence: CASDRNYEQYF. The CDR3 bases are TGTGCCAGCGACAGGAACTACGAGCAGTACTTC. Using reference TRBV28 and TRBJ2-7 for the parts outside the CDR3, the full variable domain is DVKVTQSSRYLVKRTGEKVFLECVQDMDHENMFWYRQDPGLGLRLIYFSYDVKMKEKGDIPEGYSVSREKKERFSLILESASTNQTSMYLCASDRNYEQYFGPGTRLTVT.

This chain links TRBV6-1 with TRBJ1-5; D might be TRBD1 (5 bases). Trimming took off 7 bases at V and 3 bases at J, with 13 bases between the two ends. Germline-derived CDR1 and CDR2 are MNHNS and SASEGT. The CDR3 extends over 14 amino acids. CDR3 amino acids: CASKLGVDNQPQHF. The CDR3 DNA is TGTGCCAGCAAACTGGGGGTGGACAATCAGCCCCAGCATTTT.

This chain connects TRBV7-9 to TRBJ2-3; unclear D gene. CDR3 size: 12 residues. The V and J ends lost 3 bases and 9 bases respectively, with 10 bases between them. Germline-derived CDR1 and CDR2 are SEHNR and FQNEAQ (reference sequence). CDR3: CASSFREETQYF. The DNA for the CDR3 is TGTGCCAGCAGCTTTAGAGAGGAGACGCAGTATTTT. Full variable domain (rest looked up from reference TRBV7-9 and TRBJ2-3): DTGVSQNPRHKITKRGQNVTFRCDPISEHNRLYWYRQTLGQGPEFLTYFQNEAQLEKSRLLSDRFSAERPKGSFSTLEIQRTEQGDSAMYLCASSFREETQYFGPGTRLTVL.

The V call is TRBV10-3, the J call TRBJ2-7, with TRBD1 matching over 11 bases. The germline gives CDR1 ENHRY, CDR2 SYGVKD. This CDR3 region has 16 residues. The V gene end was trimmed by 5 bases and the J gene end by 6 bases; junction bases not matched to a gene: 12. The CDR3 DNA follows: TGTGCCATCAGTACCGGGACAGGGGGGTCTGTCATCGAGCAGTACTTC. Translation gives CAISTGTGGSVIEQYF.

This clone has a single count. The rearrangement links TRBV14 to TRBJ1-2; TRBD1 aligns across 11 bases. CDR1 and CDR2 from the germline V gene are SGHDN and FVKESK. V dropped 4 bases and J dropped 6; count of bases not matched to a gene: 7. This CDR3 has 15 amino acids. The CDR3 DNA is TGTGCCAGCAGCCCCGGACAGGGGGCGCATGATGGCTACACCTTC. It specifies CASSPGQGAHDGYTF. Combining the CDR3 with reference TRBV14 and TRBJ1-2 gives the whole variable domain EAGVTQFPSHSVIEKGQTVTLRCDPISGHDNLYWYRRVMGKEIKFLLHFVKESKQDESGMPNNRFLAERTGGTYSTLKVQPAELEDSGVYFCASSPGQGAHDGYTFGSGTRLTVV.

The chain has TRBV7-6 and TRBJ2-5; D is ambiguous. The germline CDR1 and CDR2 sequences are SGHVS and FNYEAQ. Deletions cut 5 bases from V and 5 bases from J, with 6 bases between. The CDR3 is 11 residues long. Here the CDR3 DNA reads TGTGCCAGCAGCGAATGGGAGACCCAGTACTTC. Residues: CASSEWETQYF. Combining the CDR3 with reference TRBV7-6 and TRBJ2-5 gives the whole variable domain GAGVSQSPRYKVTKRGQDVALRCDPISGHVSLYWYRQALGQGPEFLTYFNYEAQQDKSGLPNDRFSAERPEGSISTLTIQRTEQRDSAMYRCASSEWETQYFGPGTRLLVL.

This rearrangement joins TRBV7-8 to TRBJ1-2; D might be TRBD1 (6 bases). Trimming took 0 bases from V and 4 from J, leaving 12 bases between them. This CDR3 is built from 15 residues. The germline V gene has CDR1 SGHVS and CDR2 FQNEAQ. The CDR3 protein is CASSLAQGPGYGYTF. The CDR3 DNA sequence: TGTGCCAGCAGCTTAGCCCAGGGGCCTGGCTATGGCTACACCTTC.

The rearrangement joins TRBV25-1 to TRBJ1-6; D uncertain. The V end was cut by 2 bases, the J end by 10 bases, with 6 bases between. The germline V gene encodes CDR1 MGHDK and CDR2 SYGVNS. The CDR3 is 12 residues long. The CDR3 loop reads CASSEGFSPLHF. CDR3 nucleotide sequence: TGTGCCAGCAGTGAAGGCTTCTCACCCCTCCACTTT. Variable domain in full (rest from reference TRBV25-1 and TRBJ1-6): EADIYQTPRYLVIGTGKKITLECSQTMGHDKMYWYQQDPGMELHLIHYSYGVNSTEKGDLSSESTVSRIRTEHFPLTLESARPSHTSQYLCASSEGFSPLHFGNGTRLTVT.

Regarding this clone: Mismatch with germline at one junction end may stem from a read error. This rearrangement joins TRBV7-7 to TRBJ2-1, with D possibly being TRBD1 or TRBD2 (5 bases each). The CDR3 extends over 13 amino acids. The germline V gene encodes CDR1 SSHAT and CDR2 FNYEAQ (reference sequence). The DNA of the CDR3 is TGTGCCAGCAGCTTAGGTCTCCGGGACCGCCGGATCTTC. Translated: CASSLGLRDRRIF.